The clone carrying this TCR beta chain was recorded a few times. Its antigen is unidentified. This sample's treatment: approximately nine-day PBMC culture with coronavirus spike peptide pools or control peptides (ViraFEST assay). This record belongs to a study of vaccination and CD4 T cells after COVID-19. Study at large: Two of the convalescents were Hispanic, and convalescents were six males and four females.

Researchers used the Oncomine TCR Beta short-read assay to sequence DNA from cultured CD4+ T cells. TCRdb fed the PCR reads into MiXCR, producing one record per CDR3 protein. The table has about 7,300 distinct CDR3 sequences, approximately 55% seen once. The CDR3 totals 17 residues. The ends lost 7 bases at V and 2 bases at J; junction bases unmatched: 14. Germline loops: CDR1 LNHDA, CDR2 SQIVND (reference sequence). The sequenced material came from CD4+ T cells from blood, cultured in vitro. The sequence came from a human donor who had recovered from COVID-19. This chain joins TRBV19 and TRBJ1-5; TRBD1 aligns across 7 bases. In nucleotides, the CDR3 is TGTGCCAGTACCCCCGGGACAGCGTGGGCGGGCAATCAGCCCCAGCATTTT. Translated, it gives CASTPGTAWAGNQPQHF. Complete variable domain (other parts from reference TRBV19 and TRBJ1-5): DGGITQSPKYLFRKEGQNVTLSCEQNLNHDAMYWYRQDPGQGLRLIYYSQIVNDFQKGDIAEGYSVSREKKESFPLTVTSAQKNPTAFYLCASTPGTAWAGNQPQHFGDGTRLSIL.